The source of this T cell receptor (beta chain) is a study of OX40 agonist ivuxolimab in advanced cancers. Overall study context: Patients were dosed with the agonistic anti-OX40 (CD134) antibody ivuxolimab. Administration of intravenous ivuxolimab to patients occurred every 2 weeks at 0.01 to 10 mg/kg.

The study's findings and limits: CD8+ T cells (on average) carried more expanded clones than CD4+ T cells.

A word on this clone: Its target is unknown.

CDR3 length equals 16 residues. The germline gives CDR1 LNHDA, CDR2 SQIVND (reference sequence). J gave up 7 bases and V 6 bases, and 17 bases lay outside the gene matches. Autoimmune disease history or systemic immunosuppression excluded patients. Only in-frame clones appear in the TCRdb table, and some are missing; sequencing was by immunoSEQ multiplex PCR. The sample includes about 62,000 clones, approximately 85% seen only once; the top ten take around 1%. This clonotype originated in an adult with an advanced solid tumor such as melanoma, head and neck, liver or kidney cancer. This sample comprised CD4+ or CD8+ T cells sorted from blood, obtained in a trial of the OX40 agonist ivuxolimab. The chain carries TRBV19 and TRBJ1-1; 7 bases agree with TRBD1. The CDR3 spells CASRTASQYRGSEAFF. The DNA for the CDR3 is TGTGCCAGTAGAACAGCGTCCCAATACAGGGGAAGTGAAGCTTTCTTT.